This TCR beta chain derives from a study of graft-versus-host responses after intestinal transplantation. Overall study: Transplants were multivisceral, liver-intestinal, or isolated intestinal. The whole recipient group had anti-thymocyte globulin induction followed by tacrolimus and steroids for about three years. Study-wide results and limits: Graft-donor T cell macrochimerism coincided with high graft-versus-host to host-versus-graft clonal ratios in allografts.

Data came from immunoSEQ multiplex PCR; TCRdb stores just in-frame clones and leaves some out. The table records 49,000 or so clones, 90% to 95% of them present only once. About this clone: The antigen is unknown.

The specimen comprised PBMCs, sampled around 820 days after a first intestinal transplant, on the day of a second. The TCR sequence derives from a human patient who received an intestinal transplant, so some T cells may come from the graft donor.

CDR3 amino acids: CASSTGDVAEAFF. CDR3 nucleotides: TGTGCCAGCAGCACCGGGGACGTGGCTGAAGCTTTCTTT. The rearrangement uses TRBV9 and TRBJ1-1, with D possibly TRBD1 on 5 matching bases. Germline lookup yields CDR1 SGDLS and CDR2 YYNGEE. V was clipped by 4 bases and J by 6 bases, with 13 bases between them. The CDR3 totals 13 residues.